This entry is about one TCR beta chain. The sample comes from a study of CD8 T cells in Susac syndrome. Random hexamers primed reverse transcription of about 0.45 to 1 ug RNA. An immunoSEQ multiplex PCR amplified TCR beta CDR3 over 54 Vbeta and 13 Jbeta. MiXCR, run by TCRdb on the immunoSEQ multiplex PCR reads, gives a single entry per CDR3 protein. The table lists roughly 110,000 distinct CDR3 sequences, roughly 91% of them singletons. The V gene lost 5 bases and the J gene lost 2 bases, with 15 bases spanning the gap. Germline assignment: CDR1 LNHDA and CDR2 SQIVND (reference sequence). The CDR3 extends over 15 amino acids.

Sequences were obtained from CD4+ T cells from PBMCs. The rearrangement joins TRBV19 to TRBJ1-1; a weak D match, TRBD1 (6 bases). The receptor was derived from a human donor in good health. The CDR3 spells CASSLSARGNTEAFF. The CDR3, as DNA: TGTGCCAGTAGTTTATCAGCCAGGGGAAACACTGAAGCTTTCTTT. Based on the CDR3 plus reference TRBV19 and TRBJ1-1, the full variable domain is DGGITQSPKYLFRKEGQNVTLSCEQNLNHDAMYWYRQDPGQGLRLIYYSQIVNDFQKGDIAEGYSVSREKKESFPLTVTSAQKNPTAFYLCASSLSARGNTEAFFGQGTRLTVV.